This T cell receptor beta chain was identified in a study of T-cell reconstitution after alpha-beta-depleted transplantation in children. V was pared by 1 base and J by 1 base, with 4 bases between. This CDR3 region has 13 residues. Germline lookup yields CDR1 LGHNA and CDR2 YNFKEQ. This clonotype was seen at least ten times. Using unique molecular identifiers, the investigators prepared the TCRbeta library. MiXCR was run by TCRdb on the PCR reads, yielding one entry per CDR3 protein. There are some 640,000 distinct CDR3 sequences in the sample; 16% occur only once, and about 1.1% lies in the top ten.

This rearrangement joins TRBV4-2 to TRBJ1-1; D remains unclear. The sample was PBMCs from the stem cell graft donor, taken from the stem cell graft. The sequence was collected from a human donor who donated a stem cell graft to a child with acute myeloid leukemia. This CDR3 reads CASSQAPNTEAFF. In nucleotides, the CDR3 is TGTGCCAGCAGCCAAGCACCGAACACTGAAGCTTTCTTT.